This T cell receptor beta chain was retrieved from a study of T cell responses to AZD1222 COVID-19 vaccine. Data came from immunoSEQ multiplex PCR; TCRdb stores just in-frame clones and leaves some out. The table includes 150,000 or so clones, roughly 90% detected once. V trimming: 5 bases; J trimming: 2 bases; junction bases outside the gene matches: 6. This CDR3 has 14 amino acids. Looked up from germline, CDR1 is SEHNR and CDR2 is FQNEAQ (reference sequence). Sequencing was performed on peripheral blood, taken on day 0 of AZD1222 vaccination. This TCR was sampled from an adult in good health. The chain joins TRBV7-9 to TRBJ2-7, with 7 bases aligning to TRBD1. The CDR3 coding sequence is TGTGCCAGCAGCCGACAGGGAGCGGCCTACGAGCAGTACTTC. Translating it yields CASSRQGAAYEQYF. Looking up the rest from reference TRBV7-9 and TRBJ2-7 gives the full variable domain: DTGVSQNPRHKITKRGQNVTFRCDPISEHNRLYWYRQTLGQGPEFLTYFQNEAQLEKSRLLSDRFSAERPKGSFSTLEIQRTEQGDSAMYLCASSRQGAAYEQYFGPGTRLTVT.